This T cell receptor beta chain was sequenced during a study of CD8+CD57+ T cells in acquired aplastic anemia. Whole-study findings and limits: Patients and controls were not found to differ significantly in CD8+ Simpson's diversity.

This clonotype was picked up many times. Its specificity is unknown. Profiling that covered TCR beta VDJ and CDR3 relied on genomic DNA as its template. Using its own MiXCR run on the reads, TCRdb lists one record per CDR3 protein. This table has about 150,000 distinct CDR3 sequences, approximately 52% appearing once. Patients who underwent sequencing had shown CD8+CD57+ cell expansion by flow cytometry. This sequence was found in a human donor with aplastic anemia. Input material: sorted CD4+, CD8+, or CD8+CD57+ T cells (not recorded which) from PBMCs.

CDR3 DNA: TGTGCCAGCAGCTCCCCGACAGTGGACGAGCAGTACTTC. Translating gives CASSSPTVDEQYF. This sequence joins TRBV7-9 and TRBJ2-7; a weak D match, TRBD1 (5 bases). CDR1 and CDR2 from the germline V gene are SEHNR and FQNEAQ (reference sequence). Trimming took off 4 bases at V and 5 bases at J, with 12 bases between the two ends. The CDR3 sequence is 13 residues long. The variable domain in full, with the rest retrieved from reference TRBV7-9 and TRBJ2-7, is DTGVSQNPRHKITKRGQNVTFRCDPISEHNRLYWYRQTLGQGPEFLTYFQNEAQLEKSRLLSDRFSAERPKGSFSTLEIQRTEQGDSAMYLCASSSPTVDEQYFGPGTRLTVT.